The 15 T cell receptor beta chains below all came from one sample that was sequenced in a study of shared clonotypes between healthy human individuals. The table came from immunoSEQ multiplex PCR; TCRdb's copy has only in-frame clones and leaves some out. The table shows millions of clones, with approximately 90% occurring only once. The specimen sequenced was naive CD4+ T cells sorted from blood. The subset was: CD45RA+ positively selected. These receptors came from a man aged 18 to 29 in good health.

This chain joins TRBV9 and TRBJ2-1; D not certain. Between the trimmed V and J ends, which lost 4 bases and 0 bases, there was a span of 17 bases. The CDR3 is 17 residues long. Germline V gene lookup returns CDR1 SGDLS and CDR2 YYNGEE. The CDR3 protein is CASSPFPGGSSYNEQFF. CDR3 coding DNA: TGTGCCAGCAGCCCCTTCCCCGGCGGTAGCTCCTACAATGAGCAGTTCTTC.

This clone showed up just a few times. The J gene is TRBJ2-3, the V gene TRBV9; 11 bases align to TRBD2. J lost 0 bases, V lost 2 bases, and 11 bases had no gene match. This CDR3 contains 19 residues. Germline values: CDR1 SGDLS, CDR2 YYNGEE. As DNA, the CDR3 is TGTGCCAGCAGCGTCCCTACTAGCGGGAGTTCCACTAGCACAGATACGCAGTATTTT. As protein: CASSVPTSGSSTSTDTQYF.

The CDR3 region has the DNA TGTGCCAGCAGCTACGGACCGGGGGAGCTGTTTTTT. It yields the protein CASSYGPGELFF. The rearrangement joins TRBV9 to TRBJ2-2; D remains unclear. V lost 4 bases and J lost 8, with 9 bases in between. This CDR3 has 12 residues. CDR1 is SGDLS, CDR2 YYNGEE, per germline.

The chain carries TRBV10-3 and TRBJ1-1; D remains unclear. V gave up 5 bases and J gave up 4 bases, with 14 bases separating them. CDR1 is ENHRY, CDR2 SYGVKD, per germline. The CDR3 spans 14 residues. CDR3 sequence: CAISQMAGVTEAFF. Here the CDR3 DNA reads TGTGCCATCAGTCAAATGGCGGGAGTCACTGAAGCTTTCTTT.

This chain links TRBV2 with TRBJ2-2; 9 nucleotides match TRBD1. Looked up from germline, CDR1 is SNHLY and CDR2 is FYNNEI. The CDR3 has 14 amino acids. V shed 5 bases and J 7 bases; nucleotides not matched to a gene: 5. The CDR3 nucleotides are TGTGCCAGCAGTTTACAGGGGGCGGACGGGGAGCTGTTTTTT. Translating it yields CASSLQGADGELFF.

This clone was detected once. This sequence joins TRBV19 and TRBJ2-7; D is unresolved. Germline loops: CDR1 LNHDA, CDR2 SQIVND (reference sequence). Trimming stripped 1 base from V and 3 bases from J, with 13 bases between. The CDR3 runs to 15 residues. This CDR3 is CASSIGGIGNYEQYF. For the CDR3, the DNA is TGTGCCAGTAGTATAGGGGGTATTGGGAACTACGAGCAGTACTTC.

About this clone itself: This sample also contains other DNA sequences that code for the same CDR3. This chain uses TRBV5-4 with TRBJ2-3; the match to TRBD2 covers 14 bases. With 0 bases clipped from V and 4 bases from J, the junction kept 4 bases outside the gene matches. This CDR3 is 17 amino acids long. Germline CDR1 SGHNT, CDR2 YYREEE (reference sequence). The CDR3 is CASSLGLAGGGADTQYF. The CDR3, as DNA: TGTGCCAGCAGCTTGGGACTAGCGGGAGGGGGAGCAGATACGCAGTATTTT.

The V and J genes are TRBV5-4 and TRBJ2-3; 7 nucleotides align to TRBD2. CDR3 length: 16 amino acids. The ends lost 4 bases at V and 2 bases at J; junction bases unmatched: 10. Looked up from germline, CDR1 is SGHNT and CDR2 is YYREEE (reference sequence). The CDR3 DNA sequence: TGTGCCAGCAGCCGCACTCACAGCGGGATCACAGATACGCAGTATTTT. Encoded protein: CASSRTHSGITDTQYF.

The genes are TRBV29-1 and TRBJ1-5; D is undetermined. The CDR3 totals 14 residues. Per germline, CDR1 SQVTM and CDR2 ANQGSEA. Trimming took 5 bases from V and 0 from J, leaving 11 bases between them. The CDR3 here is CSVLTGYSNQPQHF. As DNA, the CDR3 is TGCAGCGTTCTGACGGGCTATAGCAATCAGCCCCAGCATTTT.

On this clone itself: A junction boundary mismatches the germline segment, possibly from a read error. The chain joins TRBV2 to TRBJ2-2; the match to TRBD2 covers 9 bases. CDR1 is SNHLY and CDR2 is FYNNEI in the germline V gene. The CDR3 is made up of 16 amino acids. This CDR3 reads CASSEYSSGNSGELFF. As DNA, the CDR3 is TGTGCCAGCAGTGAATATTCTAGCGGGAACTCCGGGGAGCTGTTTTTT.

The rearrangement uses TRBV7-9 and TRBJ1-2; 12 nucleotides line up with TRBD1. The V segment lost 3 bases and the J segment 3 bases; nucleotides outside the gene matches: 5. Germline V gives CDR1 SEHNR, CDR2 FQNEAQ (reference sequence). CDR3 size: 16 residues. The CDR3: CASSLGQGAPYYGYTF. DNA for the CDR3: TGTGCCAGCAGCTTGGGACAGGGGGCCCCCTACTATGGCTACACCTTC.

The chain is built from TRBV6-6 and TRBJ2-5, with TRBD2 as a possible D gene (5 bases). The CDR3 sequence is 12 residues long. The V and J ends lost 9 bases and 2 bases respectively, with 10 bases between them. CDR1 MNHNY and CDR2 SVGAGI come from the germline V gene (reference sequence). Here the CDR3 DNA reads TGTGCCAGTGACCGGGGACAAGAGACCCAGTACTTC. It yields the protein CASDRGQETQYF.

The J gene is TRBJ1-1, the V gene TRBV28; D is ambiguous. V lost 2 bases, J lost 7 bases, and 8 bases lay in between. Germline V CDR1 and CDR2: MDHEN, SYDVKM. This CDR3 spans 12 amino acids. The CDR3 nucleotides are TGTGCCAGCAGTTTAAATGCTCTTGAAGCTTTCTTT. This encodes CASSLNALEAFF. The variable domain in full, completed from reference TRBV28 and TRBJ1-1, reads DVKVTQSSRYLVKRTGEKVFLECVQDMDHENMFWYRQDPGLGLRLIYFSYDVKMKEKGDIPEGYSVSREKKERFSLILESASTNQTSMYLCASSLNALEAFFGQGTRLTVV.

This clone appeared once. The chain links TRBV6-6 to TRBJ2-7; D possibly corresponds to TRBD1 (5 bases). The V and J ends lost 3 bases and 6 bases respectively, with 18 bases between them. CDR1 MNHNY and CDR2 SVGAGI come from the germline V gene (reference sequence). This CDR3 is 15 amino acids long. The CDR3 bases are TGTGCCAGCAGTTATGGTCAGGGAATCCCTACCGAGCAGTACTTC. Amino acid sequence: CASSYGQGIPTEQYF.

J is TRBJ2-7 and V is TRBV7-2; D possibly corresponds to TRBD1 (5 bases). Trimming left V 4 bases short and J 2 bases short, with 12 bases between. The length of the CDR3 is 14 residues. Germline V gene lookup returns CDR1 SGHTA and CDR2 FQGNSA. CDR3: CASSSRPGPYEQYF. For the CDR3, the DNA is TGTGCCAGCAGCTCACGGCCAGGGCCCTACGAGCAGTACTTC.